These 22 T cell receptor beta chains were sequenced from one sample in a study of blood T cells in healthy people across ages. Sample-barcoded 5' priming and a J-beta primer mix drove a second PCR of about 6 to 11 cycles. Each CDR3 protein is one row after TCRdb ran MiXCR on the 5' RACE reads. The repertoire has hundreds of thousands of distinct CDR3 sequences, less than 25% of them found once; the top ten carry around 10%. The data also belong to a second study, concerning T cells of mothers and their children.

The specimen was blood. Every receptor here comes from a boy aged 5-17 years in good health.

J is TRBJ1-1 and V is TRBV4-1; no firm D call. The germline V and J ends were trimmed by 0 bases and 11 bases, with 10 bases remaining between them. This CDR3 region has 12 residues. The germline CDR1 and CDR2 sequences are MGHRA and YSYEKL. This CDR3 reads CASSQDGVEAFF. In DNA form, the CDR3 reads TGCGCCAGCAGCCAAGACGGGGTGGAGGCTTTCTTT.

The rearrangement links TRBV7-9 to TRBJ1-2; a weak D match, TRBD1 (6 bases). The CDR3 has 17 amino acids. V was shortened by 1 base and J by 0 bases, with 15 bases between the two germline ends. Germline CDR1 and CDR2: SEHNR and FQNEAQ (reference sequence). CDR3 in DNA: TGTGCCAGCAGCTTAGGGTACGACAGGCCCACTAACTATGGCTACACCTTC. This encodes CASSLGYDRPTNYGYTF.

The chain employs TRBV20-1 and TRBJ2-4; perhaps TRBD1 as D (6 bases). Trimming left V 8 bases short and J 9 bases short, with 23 bases between. The CDR3 runs 14 residues. Germline V CDR1 and CDR2: DFQATT, SNEGSKA (reference sequence). Here the CDR3 DNA reads TGCAGTCACGAGACCCTTACAGGGAAGGTCATTCAGTACTTC. Its translation is CSHETLTGKVIQYF.

This clonotype was counted between two and nine times. This sequence joins TRBV29-1 and TRBJ2-3; TRBD2 matches at 9 bases. Germline lookup yields CDR1 SQVTM and CDR2 ANQGSEA. The CDR3 has 13 residues. V dropped 6 bases and J dropped 2; count of bases not matched to a gene: 3. Here the CDR3 DNA reads TGCAGCGTCAGCGGGAGGACCACAGATACGCAGTATTTT. The encoded protein is CSVSGRTTDTQYF.

In this sample, this clonotype turned up many times. The chain uses TRBV4-2 and TRBJ2-3; D is uncertain. CDR1 LGHNA and CDR2 YNFKEQ come from the germline V gene. V shed 1 base and J shed 1 base, with 12 bases lying between them. This CDR3 comprises 16 residues. Here the CDR3 reads CASSQASMDRTDTQYF. The CDR3, as DNA: TGTGCCAGCAGCCAAGCTTCTATGGACCGCACAGATACGCAGTATTTT.

The chain carries TRBV4-1 and TRBJ2-1; D call uncertain. CDR1 and CDR2 (germline): MGHRA, YSYEKL. V dropped 0 bases and J dropped 8 bases, with 20 bases sitting between them. The CDR3 has 17 amino acids. The CDR3: CASSQESLRPPCDEQFF. The CDR3 region has the DNA TGCGCCAGCAGCCAAGAATCTTTAAGGCCGCCCTGCGATGAGCAGTTCTTC.

This chain uses TRBV4-2 with TRBJ2-6; D not resolved. Looked up from germline, CDR1 is LGHNA and CDR2 is YNFKEQ. The CDR3 covers 12 residues. The V and J ends lost 11 bases and 2 bases respectively, with 7 bases between them. CDR3 in DNA: TGTGCCTCCCAGGCTGGGGCCAACGTCCTGACTTTC. It specifies CASQAGANVLTF.

This clonotype has ten or more counts. The V and J genes are TRBV12-3 or TRBV12-4 and TRBJ2-5; D not certain. The CDR3 consists of 13 residues. Trimming took off 9 bases at V and 0 bases at J, with 11 bases between the two ends. CDR3 sequence: CASQREDQETQYF. Here the CDR3 DNA reads TGTGCCAGTCAAAGGGAAGACCAAGAGACCCAGTACTTC.

This clonotype occurred a few times. V is TRBV28 and J is TRBJ2-7, with TRBD2 identical over 14 bases. The CDR3 runs to 15 residues. Germline lookup yields CDR1 MDHEN and CDR2 SYDVKM. V was clipped by 3 bases and J by 6 bases; unmatched bases: 4. The CDR3: CASSFQTSGRAEQYF. DNA for the CDR3: TGTGCCAGCAGTTTTCAGACTAGCGGGAGGGCCGAGCAGTACTTC.

This clonotype was counted between two and nine times. The chain uses TRBV4-3 and TRBJ2-2; D assignment may be TRBD1 or TRBD2 (5 bases each). V lost 4 bases and J lost 5, with 11 bases in between. The germline V gene encodes CDR1 LGHNA and CDR2 YSLEER. This CDR3 spans 14 amino acids. The CDR3 here is CASSPGTSTGELFF. CDR3 nucleotide sequence: TGCGCCAGCAGCCCCGGGACGTCTACCGGGGAGCTGTTTTTT.

In this sample, this clonotype turned up a few times. The chain uses TRBV5-4 and TRBJ1-2; tentative D call: TRBD1 (5 bases). The CDR3 spans 14 residues. Trimming took off 4 bases at V and 3 bases at J, with 13 bases between the two ends. The V gene's germline CDR1 is SGHNT and CDR2 YYREEE (reference sequence). CDR3 sequence: CASSPMGGDYGYTF. The CDR3 DNA sequence: TGTGCCAGCAGCCCTATGGGGGGGGACTATGGCTACACCTTC.

About this clonotype: A read error is likely, as this CDR3 ends without the conserved phenylalanine or tryptophan. The DNA is omitted, as the CDR3 cannot be located on it reliably, and the CDR3 follows TCRdb's listing. The chain carries TRBV29-1 and TRBJ2-7; no DNA check was done on the table's D call, TRBD1. Inclusive of both ends, the CDR3 amounts to 12 amino acids. Germline V CDR1 and CDR2: SQVTM, ANQGSEA. CDR3 protein: CSVGTTGQQVYL.

This clonotype has more than one count but fewer than ten. The rearrangement links TRBV15 to TRBJ1-2; D not certain. V was clipped by 4 bases and J by 4 bases, with 16 bases between them. Germline V gene lookup returns CDR1 LNHNV and CDR2 YYDKDF (reference sequence). The CDR3 extends over 15 amino acids. CDR3 DNA: TGTGCCACCAGCACCGAAACAGCTTTGGGCTATGGCTACACCTTC. This translates into CATSTETALGYGYTF.

This clonotype came up a few times. The rearrangement joins TRBV6-4 to TRBJ2-1; 10 nucleotides line up with TRBD1. Germline CDR1 and CDR2: MRHNA and SNTAGT. The CDR3 length is 14 residues. The V and J ends lost 8 bases and 9 bases, in that order; junction bases with no gene match: 10. The CDR3 DNA follows: TGTGCCAGCCACCCCGACAGGGGGCAGGGTGAGCAGTTCTTC. Protein product: CASHPDRGQGEQFF.

This clonotype has just a few counts. The chain combines TRBV20-1 with TRBJ2-4; 7 bases map to TRBD2. J gave up 6 bases and V 6 bases, and 5 bases lay outside the gene matches. Germline assignment: CDR1 DFQATT and CDR2 SNEGSKA (reference sequence). CDR3 length: 12 residues. The CDR3: CSARTGGNIQYF. The CDR3 bases are TGCAGTGCACGTACGGGGGGAAACATTCAGTACTTC.

The genes are TRBV2 and TRBJ2-1, with D tentatively TRBD2 (6 bases). Looked up from germline, CDR1 is SNHLY and CDR2 is FYNNEI. Deletions cut 11 bases from V and 1 base from J, with 9 bases between. This CDR3 has 12 residues. CDR3 in DNA: TGTGCCGTCGGGGGTTCCTACAATGAGCAGTTCTTC. This sequence encodes CAVGGSYNEQFF.

This clonotype was seen only a few times. Being one base from a much bigger clone, this may be a read error. This chain uses TRBV20-1 with TRBJ2-1; D possibly matches TRBD1 or TRBD2 (5 bases each). The CDR3 runs to 15 residues. Per the germline V gene, CDR1 is DFQATT and CDR2 is SNEGSKA (reference sequence). The CDR3, as DNA: TGCAGTGCTAGAAGGGGCAGCGGCGCCTACAATGAGCGGTTCTTC. This codes for CSARRGSGAYNERFF.

This clonotype has more than one count but fewer than ten. This rearrangement joins TRBV27 to TRBJ2-1, with TRBD1 matching 10 bases. The CDR3 runs 15 residues. Germline CDR1 is MNHEY and CDR2 is SMNVEV (reference sequence). With 6 bases clipped from V and 4 bases from J, the junction kept 6 bases outside the gene matches. The chain's CDR3 is CASSPGTGEYNEQFF. CDR3 sequence (DNA): TGTGCCAGCAGCCCCGGGACAGGGGAATACAATGAGCAGTTCTTC.

This clonotype was detected a few times. The rearrangement uses TRBV6-5 and TRBJ2-5, with TRBD2 as a possible D gene (6 bases). The V gene's germline CDR1 is MNHEY and CDR2 SVGAGI. The V and J ends lost 0 bases and 4 bases respectively, with 12 bases between them. The CDR3 covers 15 residues. The CDR3 DNA reads as TGTGCCAGCAGTTACTCACCGGGGGTCCGAGAGACCCAGTACTTC. This encodes CASSYSPGVRETQYF.

The rearrangement uses TRBV20-1 and TRBJ2-5, with D possibly being TRBD2 (5 bases). V was pared by 3 bases and J by 4 bases, with 12 bases between. CDR1 is DFQATT, CDR2 SNEGSKA, per germline (reference sequence). The CDR3 has 13 amino acids. The CDR3 coding sequence is TGCAGTGCTAGTCCTGGCGGGCGAGAGACCCAGTACTTC. Amino acid sequence: CSASPGGRETQYF.

The J gene is TRBJ2-1, the V gene TRBV20-1; D ambiguous. This CDR3 contains 12 residues. CDR1 and CDR2 (germline): DFQATT, SNEGSKA (reference sequence). V shed 3 bases and J shed 4 bases, with 7 bases lying between them. The CDR3 nucleotides read TGCAGTGCTAGGGTCCTGTACAATGAGCAGTTCTTC. Protein: CSARVLYNEQFF.

The chain has TRBV12-3 or TRBV12-4 and TRBJ2-1, with TRBD1 matching 10 bases. The CDR3 runs 14 residues. The V and J ends lost 9 bases and 6 bases, in that order; junction bases with no gene match: 8. For the CDR3, the DNA is TGTGCCAGTCGACGGGACAGGGGCATCAATGAGCAGTTCTTC. It translates to CASRRDRGINEQFF.